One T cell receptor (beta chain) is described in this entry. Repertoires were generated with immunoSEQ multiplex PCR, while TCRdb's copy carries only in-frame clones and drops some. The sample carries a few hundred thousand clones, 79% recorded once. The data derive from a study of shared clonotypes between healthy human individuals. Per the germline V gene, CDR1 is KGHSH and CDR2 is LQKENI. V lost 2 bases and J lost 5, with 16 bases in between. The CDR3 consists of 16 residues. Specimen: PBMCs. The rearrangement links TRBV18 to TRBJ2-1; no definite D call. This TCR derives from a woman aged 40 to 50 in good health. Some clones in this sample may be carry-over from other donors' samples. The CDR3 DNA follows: TGTGCCAGCTCACCAATAGATAGTGGATGGAACAATGAGCAGTTCTTC. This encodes CASSPIDSGWNNEQFF.